Listed here are 27 T cell receptor beta chains from one sample, sequenced in a study of OX40 agonist ivuxolimab in advanced cancers. The protocol was immunoSEQ multiplex PCR, while the TCRdb copy is restricted to in-frame clones and leaves out a portion. The data hold fewer than 90,000 clones, with roughly 80% observed a single time. Material: CD4+ or CD8+ T cells sorted from blood, obtained in a trial of the OX40 agonist ivuxolimab. The receptors originated from an adult with an advanced solid tumor such as melanoma, head and neck, liver or kidney cancer.

In its sample, this clone was seen many times. This rearrangement joins TRBV18 to TRBJ2-7; D uncertain. CDR1 is KGHSH, CDR2 LQKENI, per germline. V was cut by 6 bases and J by 4 bases, with 16 bases left in between. This CDR3 spans 14 amino acids. CDR3 loop: CASSRDPTEYEQYF. The CDR3 nucleotides read TGTGCCAGCTCTCGAGATCCAACGGAGTACGAGCAGTACTTC. Using reference TRBV18 and TRBJ2-7 for the parts outside the CDR3, the full variable domain is NAGVMQNPRHLVRRRGQEARLRCSPMKGHSHVYWYRQLPEEGLKFMVYLQKENIIDESGMPKERFSAEFPKEGPSILRIQQVVRGDSAAYFCASSRDPTEYEQYFGPGTRLTVT.

This clone was recorded only once. This chain uses TRBV11-2 with TRBJ1-3, with D unresolved. CDR1 is SGHAT, CDR2 FQNNGV, per germline. V lost 5 bases and J 1 base, leaving 9 bases between the germline ends. This CDR3 has 14 amino acids. In DNA, the CDR3 is TGTGCCAGCAGCGTTTTTCAGTCTGGAAACACCATATATTTT. Protein product: CASSVFQSGNTIYF.

There are a few counts of this clone. The rearrangement links TRBV9 to TRBJ2-5, with TRBD1 matching over 7 bases. With 0 bases clipped from V and 5 bases from J, the junction kept 7 bases outside the gene matches. The CDR3 is 15 amino acids. CDR1 is SGDLS, CDR2 YYNGEE, per germline. The CDR3 DNA is TGTGCCAGCAGCGTAGAATCCAGGGGGTGGGAGACCCAGTACTTC. The encoded protein is CASSVESRGWETQYF.

The genes are TRBV7-7 and TRBJ2-3, with TRBD1 matching 12 bases. Germline assignment: CDR1 SSHAT and CDR2 FNYEAQ (reference sequence). V lost 8 bases to trimming and J lost 5 bases; unmatched junction nucleotides: 5. The CDR3 is 14 amino acids. As DNA, the CDR3 is TGTGCCAGCTCTGGGACAGGGGGCAAAGATACGCAGTATTTT. Translating it yields CASSGTGGKDTQYF.

This chain links TRBV4-1 with TRBJ2-5; 11 bases match TRBD1. With 3 bases clipped from V and 4 bases from J, the junction kept 10 bases outside the gene matches. The V gene's germline CDR1 is MGHRA and CDR2 YSYEKL. The CDR3 consists of 17 residues. The CDR3 bases are TGCGCCAGCAGCCATTCCGGGACAGGGGGTACGGGAGAGACCCAGTACTTC. This codes for CASSHSGTGGTGETQYF.

CDR3 sequence: CASRPGQGASTGELFF. For the CDR3, the DNA is TGCGCCAGCAGGCCCGGACAGGGGGCTAGCACCGGGGAGCTGTTTTTT. This chain uses TRBV5-1 with TRBJ2-2, with 11 bases aligning to TRBD1. The CDR3 extends over 16 amino acids. The ends lost 5 bases at V and 4 bases at J; junction bases unmatched: 7. Per germline, CDR1 SGHRS and CDR2 YFSETQ.

The V and J genes are TRBV11-2 and TRBJ2-5; D may match TRBD1 or TRBD2 (5 bases each). There are 15 residues in the CDR3. Trimming left V 5 bases short and J 1 base short, with 14 bases between. The V gene's germline CDR1 is SGHAT and CDR2 FQNNGV. The CDR3 protein is CASSRNSGPQETQYF. The DNA for the CDR3 is TGTGCCAGCAGCCGCAACTCGGGGCCCCAAGAGACCCAGTACTTC.

The chain is built from TRBV18 and TRBJ1-4; D is ambiguous. The ends were cut back, 0 bases at V and 7 bases at J, with 12 bases in the middle. This CDR3 is built from 15 residues. Per the germline V gene, CDR1 is KGHSH and CDR2 is LQKENI. The DNA of the CDR3 is TGTGCCAGCTCACCACCTCTTAATACGGGTGAAAAACTGTTTTTT. This codes for CASSPPLNTGEKLFF.

This clone came up once. The V and J genes are TRBV20-1 and TRBJ1-1; unclear D gene. There are 11 residues in the CDR3. Deletions cut 2 bases from V and 11 bases from J, with 12 bases between. Germline CDR1 reads DFQATT; CDR2 reads SNEGSKA (reference sequence). CDR3 nucleotide sequence: TGCAGTGCTAGACTTATAACGTCGGCTTTCTTT. This codes for CSARLITSAFF.

The chain carries TRBV5-1 and TRBJ1-3, with TRBD1 matching 10 bases. The CDR3 sequence is 16 residues long. Germline values: CDR1 SGHRS, CDR2 YFSETQ. With 2 bases clipped from V and 4 bases from J, the junction kept 6 bases outside the gene matches. CDR3 sequence: CASSLGGQGYGNTIYF. Written as DNA, the CDR3 is TGCGCCAGCAGCTTAGGGGGACAGGGGTACGGAAACACCATATATTTT.

The genes are TRBV11-2 and TRBJ1-5; 8 bases line up with TRBD1. This CDR3 has 16 amino acids. V was pared by 1 base and J by 2 bases, with 4 bases of the junction left unmatched. Germline lookup yields CDR1 SGHAT and CDR2 FQNNGV. The CDR3 loop reads CASSLAGTGGNQPQHF. CDR3 nucleotide sequence: TGTGCCAGCAGCTTAGCCGGGACAGGAGGCAATCAGCCCCAGCATTTT.

The chain employs TRBV28 and TRBJ1-5; D unresolved. The V end was cut by 10 bases, the J end by 2 bases, with 15 bases between. Germline CDR1 reads MDHEN; CDR2 reads SYDVKM. The CDR3 consists of 14 residues. CDR3 DNA: TGTGCCACCACCGTAGTCCCGGGCAATCAGCCCCAGCATTTT. Protein product: CATTVVPGNQPQHF.

The rearrangement uses TRBV5-1 and TRBJ1-5; D remains unclear. This CDR3 has 13 amino acids. Germline CDR1 SGHRS, CDR2 YFSETQ. V was pared by 7 bases and J by 3 bases, with 11 bases between. CDR3 loop: CASRLEVNQPQHF. CDR3 sequence (DNA): TGCGCCAGCCGGTTGGAGGTCAATCAGCCCCAGCATTTT.

This clone was seen more than once but under ten times. The chain recombines TRBV4-2 with TRBJ2-5; D call uncertain. The CDR3 has 14 amino acids. The germline CDR1 and CDR2 sequences are LGHNA and YNFKEQ. The germline V and J ends were trimmed by 0 bases and 1 base, with 6 bases remaining between them. The CDR3 spells CASSQDTSQETQYF. CDR3 DNA: TGTGCCAGCAGCCAAGATACCAGCCAAGAGACCCAGTACTTC.

In this sample, this clone turned up once. V gene TRBV6-5 combines with J gene TRBJ1-3; D not resolved. The CDR3 contains 12 residues. Deletions cut 8 bases from V and 3 bases from J, with 8 bases between. CDR1 is MNHEY, CDR2 SVGAGI, per germline. This CDR3 reads CASSPSGNTIYF. The CDR3 region has the DNA TGTGCCAGCTCCCCAAGTGGAAACACCATATATTTT.

The chain couples TRBV4-2 to TRBJ2-5; D possibly uses TRBD1 or TRBD2 (5 bases each). The germline V gene has CDR1 LGHNA and CDR2 YNFKEQ. This CDR3 contains 17 residues. Trimming pared 5 bases from V and 0 bases from J, leaving 19 bases between. CDR3 protein: CASSKAEDNLYQETQYF. In DNA, the CDR3 is TGTGCCAGCAGCAAGGCGGAGGACAACTTGTACCAAGAGACCCAGTACTTC.

The chain employs TRBV28 and TRBJ2-5; D is tentatively TRBD1 or TRBD2 (5 bases each). Trimming cost V 6 bases and J 4 bases, with 15 bases left between them. The CDR3 runs to 14 residues. Per germline, CDR1 MDHEN and CDR2 SYDVKM. The CDR3 region is CASRKGPRGETQYF. The CDR3 nucleotides read TGTGCCAGCAGGAAGGGACCGAGGGGAGAGACCCAGTACTTC.

There are a few counts of this clone. The chain combines TRBV6-5 with TRBJ1-2; 9 bases fit TRBD1. Looked up from germline, CDR1 is MNHEY and CDR2 is SVGAGI. V lost 6 bases and J lost 10; bases outside the gene matches: 6. CDR3 length: 12 residues. The CDR3 coding sequence is TGTGCCAGCAGCCGACAGGGGGGCACCTACACCTTC. It specifies CASSRQGGTYTF.

This chain uses TRBV19 with TRBJ1-5; D may be TRBD1 (6 bases). Trimming shortened V by 5 bases and J by 5 bases, and 16 bases separated the two germline ends. Germline-derived CDR1 and CDR2 are LNHDA and SQIVND (reference sequence). The CDR3 runs to 15 residues. Here the CDR3 reads CASSAFGGAYQPQHF. The DNA for the CDR3 is TGTGCCAGTAGTGCGTTCGGGGGGGCCTATCAGCCCCAGCATTTT.

V usage is TRBV9 and J usage is TRBJ2-3; D is unclear. Trimming removed 0 bases from V and 0 bases from J, with 20 bases in between. This CDR3 has 19 amino acids. Germline CDR1 and CDR2: SGDLS and YYNGEE. CDR3 coding DNA: TGTGCCAGCAGCGTAGTGGGTCTGGGTAACGGTCGTAGCACAGATACGCAGTATTTT. As protein: CASSVVGLGNGRSTDTQYF.

This chain connects TRBV4-1 to TRBJ1-1; no reliable D call. The CDR3 has 14 amino acids. CDR1 and CDR2 from the germline V gene are MGHRA and YSYEKL. V lost 4 bases and J lost 0, with 9 bases in between. The CDR3 nucleotides read TGCGCCAGCAGCCCCGGAGGATTGAACACTGAAGCTTTCTTT. Protein product: CASSPGGLNTEAFF.

V and J are TRBV4-1 and TRBJ1-2; D gene unclear. V was cut by 1 base and J by 0 bases, with 9 bases left in between. The CDR3 is 15 residues long. The germline CDR1 and CDR2 sequences are MGHRA and YSYEKL. The CDR3 spells CASSQGYRTNYGYTF. CDR3 DNA: TGCGCCAGCAGCCAAGGGTACAGAACTAACTATGGCTACACCTTC.

The CDR3 loop reads CASSQNRGVSNYGYTF. The CDR3 region has the DNA TGTGCCAGCAGCCAAAACAGGGGGGTCAGTAACTATGGCTACACCTTC. This sequence joins TRBV5-8 and TRBJ1-2, with TRBD1 matching 8 bases. Losses at the gene ends were 4 bases for V and 1 base for J; bases not matched to a gene: 9. Germline assignment: CDR1 SGHTS and CDR2 YDEGEE. The CDR3 totals 16 residues.

This clone has a handful of counts. V and J are TRBV6-6 and TRBJ1-6; no firm D call. From germline, CDR1 is MNHNY and CDR2 SVGAGI (reference sequence). The CDR3 has 13 residues. V was clipped by 0 bases and J by 14 bases, with 11 bases between them. The CDR3 protein is CASSYSIASTLHF. The CDR3 DNA is TGTGCCAGCAGTTACTCGATAGCCTCCACCCTCCACTTT.

This clone occurred once. The chain joins TRBV11-2 to TRBJ1-1; possibly TRBD1 for D (6 bases). Germline V gives CDR1 SGHAT, CDR2 FQNNGV. Trimming took 1 base from V and 7 from J, leaving 10 bases between them. This CDR3 contains 13 residues. In DNA, the CDR3 is TGTGCCAGCAGCTTAGTCCGCAGGGGTGAAGCTTTCTTT. Protein: CASSLVRRGEAFF.

This clone was found once. The rearrangement joins TRBV29-1 to TRBJ2-2; no definite D call. Trimming cost V 7 bases and J 1 base, with 7 bases left between them. CDR1 is SQVTM, CDR2 ANQGSEA, per germline. The CDR3 runs to 12 residues. CDR3 in DNA: TGCAGCGCCACATGGAACACCGGGGAGCTGTTTTTT. Translation gives CSATWNTGELFF.

This clone was observed a handful of times. This chain connects TRBV19 to TRBJ1-3; 8 bases align to TRBD1. Germline trimming cut 8 bases from V and 1 base from J; bases unmatched to any gene: 4. Germline CDR1 reads LNHDA; CDR2 reads SQIVND (reference sequence). CDR3 length: 14 residues. Written as DNA, the CDR3 is TGTGCCAGTCAACAGGGGGAATCTGGAAACACCATATATTTT. This translates into CASQQGESGNTIYF.